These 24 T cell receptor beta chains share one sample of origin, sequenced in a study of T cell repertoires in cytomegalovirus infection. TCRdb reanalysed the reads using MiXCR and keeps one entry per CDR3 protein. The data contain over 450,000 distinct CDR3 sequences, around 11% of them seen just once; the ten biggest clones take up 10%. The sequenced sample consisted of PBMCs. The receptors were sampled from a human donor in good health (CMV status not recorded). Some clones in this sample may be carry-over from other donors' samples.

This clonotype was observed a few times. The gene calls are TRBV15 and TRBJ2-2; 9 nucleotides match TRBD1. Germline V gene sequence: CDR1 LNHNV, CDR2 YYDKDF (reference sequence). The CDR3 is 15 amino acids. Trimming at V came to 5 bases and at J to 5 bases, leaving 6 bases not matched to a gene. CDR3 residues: CATSGTGKGTGELFF. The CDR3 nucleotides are TGTGCCACCAGCGGGACAGGGAAAGGGACCGGGGAGCTGTTTTTT.

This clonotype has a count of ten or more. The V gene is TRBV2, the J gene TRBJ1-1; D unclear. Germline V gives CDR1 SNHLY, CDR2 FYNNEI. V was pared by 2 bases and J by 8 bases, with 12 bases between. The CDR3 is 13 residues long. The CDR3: CASSEPWQHEAFF. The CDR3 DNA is TGTGCCAGCAGTGAACCTTGGCAACACGAAGCTTTCTTT.

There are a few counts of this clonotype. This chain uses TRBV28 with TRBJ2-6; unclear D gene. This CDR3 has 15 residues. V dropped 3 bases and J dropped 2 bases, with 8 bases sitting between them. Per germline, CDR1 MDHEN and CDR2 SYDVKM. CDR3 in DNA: TGTGCCAGCAGTTTCATACAGCCTGGGGCCAACGTCCTGACTTTC. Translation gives CASSFIQPGANVLTF.

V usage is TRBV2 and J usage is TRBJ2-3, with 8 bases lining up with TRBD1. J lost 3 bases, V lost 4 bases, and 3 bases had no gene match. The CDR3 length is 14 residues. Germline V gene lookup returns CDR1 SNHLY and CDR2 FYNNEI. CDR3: CASSGQGWTDTQYF. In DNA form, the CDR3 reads TGTGCCAGCAGTGGACAGGGGTGGACAGATACGCAGTATTTT. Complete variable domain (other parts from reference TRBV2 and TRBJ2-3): EPEVTQTPSHQVTQMGQEVILRCVPISNHLYFYWYRQILGQKVEFLVSFYNNEISEKSEIFDDQFSVERPDGSNFTLKIRSTKLEDSAMYFCASSGQGWTDTQYFGPGTRLTVL.

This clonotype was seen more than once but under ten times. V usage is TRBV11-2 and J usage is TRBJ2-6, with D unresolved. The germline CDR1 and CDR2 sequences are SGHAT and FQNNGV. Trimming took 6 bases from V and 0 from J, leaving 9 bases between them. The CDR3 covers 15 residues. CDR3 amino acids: CASRDFHSGANVLTF. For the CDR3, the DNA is TGTGCCAGCAGAGACTTTCACTCTGGGGCCAACGTCCTGACTTTC.

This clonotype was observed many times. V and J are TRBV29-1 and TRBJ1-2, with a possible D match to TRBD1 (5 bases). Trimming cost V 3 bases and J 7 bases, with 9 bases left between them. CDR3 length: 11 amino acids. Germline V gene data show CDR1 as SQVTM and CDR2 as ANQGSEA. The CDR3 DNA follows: TGCAGCGTTGACCTTAGGGGTGGCTACACCTTC. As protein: CSVDLRGGYTF. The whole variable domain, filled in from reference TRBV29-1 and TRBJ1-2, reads SAVISQKPSRDICQRGTSLTIQCQVDSQVTMMFWYRQQPGQSLTLIATANQGSEATYESGFVIDKFPISRPNLTFSTLTVSNMSPEDSSIYLCSVDLRGGYTFGSGTRLTVV.

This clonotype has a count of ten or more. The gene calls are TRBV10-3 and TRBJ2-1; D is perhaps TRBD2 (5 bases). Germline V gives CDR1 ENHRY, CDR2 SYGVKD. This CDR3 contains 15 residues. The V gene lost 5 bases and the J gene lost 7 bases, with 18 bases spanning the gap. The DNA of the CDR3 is TGTGCCATCAGTCGAGGGCCGGATGGTGATAATGAGCAGTTCTTC. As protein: CAISRGPDGDNEQFF.

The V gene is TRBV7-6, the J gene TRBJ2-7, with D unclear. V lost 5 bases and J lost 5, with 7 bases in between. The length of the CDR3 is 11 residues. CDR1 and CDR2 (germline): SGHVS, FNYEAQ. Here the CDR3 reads CASSAPHEQYF. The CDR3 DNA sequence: TGTGCCAGCAGCGCGCCCCACGAGCAGTACTTC.

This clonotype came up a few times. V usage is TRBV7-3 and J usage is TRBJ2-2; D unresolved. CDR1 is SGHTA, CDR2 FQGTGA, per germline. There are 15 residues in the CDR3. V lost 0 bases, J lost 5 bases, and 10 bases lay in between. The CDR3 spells CASSLTSEVTGELFF. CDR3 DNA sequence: TGTGCCAGCAGCTTAACGAGCGAAGTGACCGGGGAGCTGTTTTTT. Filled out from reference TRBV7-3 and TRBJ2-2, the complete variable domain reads GAGVSQTPSNKVTEKGKYVELRCDPISGHTALYWYRQSLGQGPEFLIYFQGTGAADDSGLPNDRFFAVRPEGSVSTLKIQRTERGDSAVYLCASSLTSEVTGELFFGEGSRLTVL.

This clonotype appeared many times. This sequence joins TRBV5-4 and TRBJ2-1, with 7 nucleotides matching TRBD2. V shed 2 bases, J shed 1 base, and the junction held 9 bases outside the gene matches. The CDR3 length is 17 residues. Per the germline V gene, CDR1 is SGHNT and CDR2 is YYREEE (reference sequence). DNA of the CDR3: TGTGCCAGCAGCTTAAGTTCGGGAGGCGAATCCTACAATGAGCAGTTCTTC. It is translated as CASSLSSGGESYNEQFF.

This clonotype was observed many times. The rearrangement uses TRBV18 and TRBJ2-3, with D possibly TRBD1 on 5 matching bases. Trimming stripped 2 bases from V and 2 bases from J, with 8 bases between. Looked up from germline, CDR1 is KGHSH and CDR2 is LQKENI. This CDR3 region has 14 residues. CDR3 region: CASSPGAVTDTQYF. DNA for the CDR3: TGTGCCAGCTCACCAGGGGCGGTCACAGATACGCAGTATTTT.

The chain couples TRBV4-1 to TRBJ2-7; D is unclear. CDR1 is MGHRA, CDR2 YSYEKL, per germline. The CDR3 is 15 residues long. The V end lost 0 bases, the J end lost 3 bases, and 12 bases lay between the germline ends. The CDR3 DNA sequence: TGCGCCAGCAGCCAAGAGTCGGCCAGAAGCTACGAGCAGTACTTC. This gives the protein CASSQESARSYEQYF.

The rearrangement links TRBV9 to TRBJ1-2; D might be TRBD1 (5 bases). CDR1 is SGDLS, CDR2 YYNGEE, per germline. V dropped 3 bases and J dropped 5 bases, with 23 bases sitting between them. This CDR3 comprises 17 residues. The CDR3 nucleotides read TGTGCCAGCAGCGCCCGAGGGAGGGGAGAGAAGGGGTATGGCTACACCTTC. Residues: CASSARGRGEKGYGYTF.

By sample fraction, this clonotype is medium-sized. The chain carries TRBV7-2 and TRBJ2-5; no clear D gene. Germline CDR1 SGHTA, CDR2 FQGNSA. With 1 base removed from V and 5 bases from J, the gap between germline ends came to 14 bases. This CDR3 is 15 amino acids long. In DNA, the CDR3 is TGTGCCAGCAGCTTAGTCGCAACCGCCGTGGAGACCCAGTACTTC. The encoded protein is CASSLVATAVETQYF.

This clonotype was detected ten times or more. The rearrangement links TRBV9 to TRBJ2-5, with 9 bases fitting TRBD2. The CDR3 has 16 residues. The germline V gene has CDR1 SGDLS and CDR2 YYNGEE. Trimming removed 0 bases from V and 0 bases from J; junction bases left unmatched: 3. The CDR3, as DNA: TGTGCCAGCAGCGTAGGGTTAGCGGGGGACCAAGAGACCCAGTACTTC. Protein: CASSVGLAGDQETQYF.

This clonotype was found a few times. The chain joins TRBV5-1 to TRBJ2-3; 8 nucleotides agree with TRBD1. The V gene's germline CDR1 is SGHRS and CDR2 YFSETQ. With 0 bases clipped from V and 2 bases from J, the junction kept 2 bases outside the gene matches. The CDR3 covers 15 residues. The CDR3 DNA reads TGCGCCAGCAGCTTGGACAGGGGGGACACAGATACGCAGTATTTT. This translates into CASSLDRGDTDTQYF.

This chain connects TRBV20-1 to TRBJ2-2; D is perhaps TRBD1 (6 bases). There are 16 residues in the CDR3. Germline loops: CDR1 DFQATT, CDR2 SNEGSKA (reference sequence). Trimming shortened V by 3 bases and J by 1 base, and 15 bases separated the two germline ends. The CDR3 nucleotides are TGCAGTGCTAGGGATTTGGACAGACTGAACACCGGGGAGCTGTTTTTT. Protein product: CSARDLDRLNTGELFF.

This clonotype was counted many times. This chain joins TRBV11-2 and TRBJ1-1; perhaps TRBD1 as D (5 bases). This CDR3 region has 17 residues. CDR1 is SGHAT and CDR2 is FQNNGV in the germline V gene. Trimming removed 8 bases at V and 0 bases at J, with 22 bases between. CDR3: CASQLEGTPILNTEAFF. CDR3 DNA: TGTGCCAGCCAGTTGGAGGGGACCCCAATACTGAACACTGAAGCTTTCTTT. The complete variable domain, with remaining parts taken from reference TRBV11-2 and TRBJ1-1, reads EAGVAQSPRYKIIEKRQSVAFWCNPISGHATLYWYQQILGQGPKLLIQFQNNGVVDDSQLPKDRFSAERLKGVDSTLKIQPAKLEDSAVYLCASQLEGTPILNTEAFFGQGTRLTVV.

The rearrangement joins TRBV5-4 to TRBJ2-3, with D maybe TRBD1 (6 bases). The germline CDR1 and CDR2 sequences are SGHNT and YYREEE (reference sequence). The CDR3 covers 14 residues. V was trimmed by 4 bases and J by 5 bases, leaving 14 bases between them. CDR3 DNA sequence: TGTGCCAGCAGCCACATGGGGGCGAAAGATACGCAGTATTTT. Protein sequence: CASSHMGAKDTQYF.

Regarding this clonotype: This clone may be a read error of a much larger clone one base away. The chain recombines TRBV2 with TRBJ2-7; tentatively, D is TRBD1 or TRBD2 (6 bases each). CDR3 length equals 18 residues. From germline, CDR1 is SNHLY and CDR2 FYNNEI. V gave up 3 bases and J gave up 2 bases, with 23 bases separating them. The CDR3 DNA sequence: TGTGCCAGCAGTGATTTGGTTGGGAGGCAGGGGAAGGCCTACGAGCAGTACTTC. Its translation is CASSDLVGRQGKAYEQYF.

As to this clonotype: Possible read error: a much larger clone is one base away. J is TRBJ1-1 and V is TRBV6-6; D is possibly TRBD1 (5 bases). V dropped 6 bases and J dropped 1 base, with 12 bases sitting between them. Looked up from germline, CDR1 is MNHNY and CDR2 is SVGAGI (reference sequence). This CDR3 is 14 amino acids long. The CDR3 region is CASRGESRNTEAFF. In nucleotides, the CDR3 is TGTGCCAGCAGGGGGGAAAGCCGGAACACTGAAGCTTTCTTT.

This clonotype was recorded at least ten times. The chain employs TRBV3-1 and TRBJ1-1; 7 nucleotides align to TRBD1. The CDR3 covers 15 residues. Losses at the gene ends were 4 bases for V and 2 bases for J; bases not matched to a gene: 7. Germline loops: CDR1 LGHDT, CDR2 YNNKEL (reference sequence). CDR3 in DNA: TGTGCCAGCAGCCTGCGACAGGGTTTAAACACTGAAGCTTTCTTT. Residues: CASSLRQGLNTEAFF.

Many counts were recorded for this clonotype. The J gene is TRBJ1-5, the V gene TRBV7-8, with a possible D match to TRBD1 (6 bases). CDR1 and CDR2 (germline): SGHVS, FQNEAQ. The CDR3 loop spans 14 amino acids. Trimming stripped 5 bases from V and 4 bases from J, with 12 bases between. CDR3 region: CASSGRTVNQPQHF. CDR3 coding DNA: TGTGCCAGCAGCGGACGGACAGTAAATCAGCCCCAGCATTTT.

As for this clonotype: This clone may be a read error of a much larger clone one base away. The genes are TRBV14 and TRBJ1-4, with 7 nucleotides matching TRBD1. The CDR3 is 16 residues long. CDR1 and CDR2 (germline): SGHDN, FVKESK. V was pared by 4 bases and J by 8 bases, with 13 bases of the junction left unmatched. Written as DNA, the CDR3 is TGTGCCAGCAGCCCGGGGGACAGCGGGGAATGGGAAAAACTGTTTTTT. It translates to CASSPGDSGEWEKLFF.